The text below deals with one TCR beta chain. Clones were sequenced by immunoSEQ multiplex PCR, and TCRdb holds only the in-frame ones, with some missing. Among some 90,000 clones, roughly nine tenths were seen once, and the ten largest hold roughly 8.9%. The data originate from a study of blood T cell repertoires in COVID-19. The wider study: Sites across the United States, Italy and Spain contributed samples from acute and convalescent COVID-19. Sample material is recorded as cDNA or gDNA derived from T cells, B-cell-depleted T cells, or PBMCs.

The receptor was derived from a man aged 45-65 years with acute or convalescent COVID-19. Sequencing was carried out using peripheral blood.

The CDR3 bases are TGTGCCAGTAGTAGCAGGACAGGGACTAATTCACCCCTCCACTTT. This gives the protein CASSSRTGTNSPLHF. The genes are TRBV19 and TRBJ1-6; 8 nucleotides align to TRBD1. V trimming: 4 bases; J trimming: 6 bases; junction bases outside the gene matches: 5. The CDR3 covers 15 residues. CDR1 is LNHDA, CDR2 SQIVND, per germline (reference sequence).